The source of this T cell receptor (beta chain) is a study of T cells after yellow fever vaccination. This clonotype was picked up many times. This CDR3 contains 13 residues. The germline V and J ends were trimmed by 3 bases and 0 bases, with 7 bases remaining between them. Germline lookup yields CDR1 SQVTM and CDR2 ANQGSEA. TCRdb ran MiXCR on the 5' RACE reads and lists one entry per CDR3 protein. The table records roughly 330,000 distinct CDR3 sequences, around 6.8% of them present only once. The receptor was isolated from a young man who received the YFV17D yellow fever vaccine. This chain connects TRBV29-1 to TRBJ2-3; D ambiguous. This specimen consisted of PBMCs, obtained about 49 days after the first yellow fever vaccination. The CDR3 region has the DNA TGCAGCGTTGAGGCGCGGAGCACAGATACGCAGTATTTT. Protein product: CSVEARSTDTQYF.